Given below is one T cell receptor beta chain in context. The sample originates from a study of T cell changes during pregnancy in multiple sclerosis. The method was immunoSEQ multiplex PCR; TCRdb's version includes in-frame clones alone and lacks a portion of them. The data contain about 60,000 clones, less than 95% of them singletons. The sample in question was peripheral blood, obtained in the second trimester of pregnancy. The origin of this receptor is a female donor in good health, enrolled as a control in a pregnancy study.

CDR3 protein: CAWSYPGLIQYEQYF. In DNA, the CDR3 is TGTGCCTGGAGTTATCCAGGGCTTATTCAGTACGAGCAGTACTTC. The rearrangement links TRBV30 to TRBJ2-7, with a possible D match to TRBD1 (5 bases). From germline, CDR1 is GTSNPN and CDR2 SVGIG (reference sequence). V was trimmed by 2 bases and J by 4 bases, leaving 18 bases between them. The CDR3 is 15 residues long.